These 7 T cell receptor beta chains originate from one sample sequenced in a study of T cells and Merkel cell carcinoma outcomes (dated by TCRdb to the early 2020s). The method was the immunoSEQ multiplex PCR assay. TCRdb carries this immuneACCESS record with in-frame sequences only. Its versions omit some clonotypes, under half of them owing to an unresolved V gene in the studies checked, with the rest unexplained. The sample table records some 2,000 clones; 92% of these occur just once. 4.5% to 5% of the sample is held by the ten biggest clonotypes. The sample taken for sequencing was tumor tissue from Merkel cell carcinoma. The receptors originated from a human donor with Merkel cell carcinoma.

Here the CDR3 DNA reads TGTGCCAGCAGCCTCACTAGCGGGAGTTTGGCAGATACGCAGTATTTT. Its protein is CASSLTSGSLADTQYF. J is TRBJ2-3 and V is TRBV7-9; 11 bases are shared with TRBD2. CDR1 is SEHNR and CDR2 is FQNEAQ in the germline V gene (reference sequence). Unmatched junction bases numbered 8, after V lost 5 bases and J lost 4 bases. This CDR3 spans 16 amino acids.

The CDR3: CASSFRLAGQNEQFF. CDR3 DNA sequence: TGCGCCAGCAGCTTCAGGCTAGCGGGGCAAAATGAGCAGTTCTTC. The chain joins TRBV5-1 to TRBJ2-1; TRBD2 matches at 9 bases. V shed 2 bases and J 7 bases; nucleotides not matched to a gene: 7. This CDR3 spans 15 amino acids. CDR1 and CDR2 from the germline V gene are SGHRS and YFSETQ.

CDR3 protein: CASSLSSPTDTQYF. CDR3 in DNA: TGCGCCAGCAGCTTGAGTAGCCCGACAGATACGCAGTATTTT. J is TRBJ2-3 and V is TRBV5-1; the D is unclear. Trimming cost V 1 base and J 3 bases, with 9 bases left between them. The CDR3 has 14 amino acids. Looked up from germline, CDR1 is SGHRS and CDR2 is YFSETQ.

The chain uses TRBV21-1 and TRBJ1-2; the table gives TRBD1 as D, unverified against the DNA. TRBV21-1 is a pseudogene segment. The CDR3 loop spans 15 amino acids. The CDR3 nucleotides read TGTGCCAGCAGCAAAGCACAGTTTAGTAACTATGGCTACACCTTC. It codes for CASSKAQFSNYGYTF.

The chain has TRBV5-4 and TRBJ1-5; D perhaps matches TRBD1 (6 bases). Germline V gene sequence: CDR1 SGHNT, CDR2 YYREEE (reference sequence). Between the trimmed V and J ends, which lost 0 bases and 4 bases, there was a span of 14 bases. The CDR3 spans 16 residues. CDR3 in amino acids: CASSLGGPGENQPQHF. The CDR3 coding sequence is TGTGCCAGCAGCTTGGGAGGCCCAGGGGAGAATCAGCCCCAGCATTTT.

Only one count was recorded for this clone. The gene calls are TRBV7-3 and TRBJ2-1, with 15 nucleotides matching TRBD2. The germline CDR1 and CDR2 sequences are SGHTA and FQGTGA. The CDR3 sequence is 16 residues long. Trimming removed 2 bases from V and 8 bases from J; junction bases left unmatched: 4. As DNA, the CDR3 is TGTGCCAGCAGCTTAGAGGGGACTAGCGGGAGGCATGAGCAGTTCTTC. It codes for CASSLEGTSGRHEQFF. The whole variable domain, filled in from reference TRBV7-3 and TRBJ2-1, reads GAGVSQTPSNKVTEKGKYVELRCDPISGHTALYWYRQSLGQGPEFLIYFQGTGAADDSGLPNDRFFAVRPEGSVSTLKIQRTERGDSAVYLCASSLEGTSGRHEQFFGPGTRLTVL.

The chain couples TRBV18 to TRBJ2-5; D gene uncertain. Trimming pared 2 bases from V and 0 bases from J, leaving 7 bases between. Germline V lookup: CDR1 KGHSH, CDR2 LQKENI. This CDR3 has 14 amino acids. Here the CDR3 reads CASSPSADQETQYF. The CDR3 coding sequence is TGTGCCAGCTCACCATCGGCTGACCAAGAGACCCAGTACTTC.